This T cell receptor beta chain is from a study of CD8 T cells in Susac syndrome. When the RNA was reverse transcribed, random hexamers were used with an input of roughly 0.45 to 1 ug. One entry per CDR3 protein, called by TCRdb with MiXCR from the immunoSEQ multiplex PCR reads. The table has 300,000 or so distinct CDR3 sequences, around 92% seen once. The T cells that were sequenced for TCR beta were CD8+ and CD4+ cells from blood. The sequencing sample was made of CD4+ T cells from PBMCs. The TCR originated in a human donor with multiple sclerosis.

The CDR3 DNA reads TGCAGCGCCGATGGGGGGGCAGATACGCAGTATTTT. This codes for CSADGGADTQYF. The chain uses TRBV29-1 and TRBJ2-3, with 7 bases that match TRBD2. The germline V gene has CDR1 SQVTM and CDR2 ANQGSEA. The CDR3 length is 12 residues. V lost 7 bases and J lost 4; bases outside the gene matches: 5.